Listed here is a single T cell receptor beta chain. This sample was included in a study of blood T cell repertoires in COVID-19. As for the study in general: Samples representing acute and convalescent COVID-19 were sourced from the United States, Italy and Spain. T cells, B-cell-depleted T cells, or PBMCs supplied cDNA or gDNA.

This CDR3 region has 19 residues. Authors' processing steps: Nucleated cell number was recorded as an estimate derived from reference gene primer amplification. Clones were read by immunoSEQ multiplex PCR, and TCRdb kept only the in-frame ones, dropping some. V, J and clone size are taken as reported in that table, and D and trimming were inferred from the DNA itself. The sample holds fewer than 400,000 clones; more than 70% are singletons and the top ten take just under 3%. The receptor's source is a man between 25 and 39 years old with active or convalescent COVID-19. The gene calls are TRBV21-1 and TRBJ1-1; TRBD1, the D gene given by the table, was not confirmed from the DNA. TRBV21-1 is termed a pseudogene. Sequencing was carried out using peripheral blood. CDR3 DNA: TGTGCCAGCAGGAATTCAACCCCACAGGGGGTACCTTCGAACACTGAAGCTTTCTTT. Encoded protein: CASRNSTPQGVPSNTEAFF.